The clone carrying this T cell receptor (beta chain) was recorded at least ten times. This entry comes from a study of regulatory T cells in long-lasting Graves disease. The CDR3 totals 15 residues. Germline-derived CDR1 and CDR2 are DFQATT and SNEGSKA (reference sequence). The V gene end was trimmed by 5 bases and the J gene end by 4 bases; junction bases not matched to a gene: 9. Time point in this sample: newly diagnosed GD, antithyroid drugs for less than 3 months. PBMC RNA was the source of the TCR library. iRepertoire HTBI primers and Arm-PCR of CDR3 regions built TCR beta libraries. MiXCR, run by TCRdb on the multiplex PCR reads, gives a single entry per CDR3 protein. The table records over 200,000 distinct CDR3 sequences, around 19% of them present only once.

The sequence derives from a female donor with Graves disease. Sequenced material: peripheral blood mononuclear cells (PBMCs), taken at new diagnosis, from a patient treated with antithyroid drugs. This rearrangement joins TRBV20-1 to TRBJ2-1, with 9 bases that match TRBD2. The CDR3 is CSAGRTAGGYNEQFF. The DNA of the CDR3 is TGCAGTGCTGGTCGGACAGCGGGAGGTTACAATGAGCAGTTCTTC.